This T cell receptor beta chain was captured by sequencing in a study of radiation and T cells in renal cell carcinoma (dated by TCRdb to 2020 to 2021). Describing the broader study: In total, 53 samples, comprising 25 or so tumors and 27 peripheral blood samples, were subjected to TCR beta sequencing. The final blood draw was performed at 4 weeks after radiation, at the same time as nephrectomy. A total of 4 million to 5 million unique CDR3 nucleotide sequences, encoding 2.5 million to 3 million unique CDR3 amino acid sequences, were found across all 55 or so samples.

On this clone: It lacks a known antigen. No base qualities exist here, and no much larger clone lies one base off it.

The time point tag for this specimen amounts to: blood 4 weeks post-SBRT, at nephrectomy. Interpreted using the paper, the treatment or condition label stands for: 15 Gy SBRT to primary tumor, nephrectomy 4 weeks later. The samples were drawn from a clinical trial, where primary renal cell carcinomas were treated with 15 Gy of stereotactic body radiation therapy and then removed by nephrectomy 4 weeks afterward. To follow tumor-enriched clonotypes, peripheral blood was collected serially from radiation-treated patients at baseline and again at 2 weeks and 4 weeks after SBRT. All patients had renal cell carcinoma with clear cell pathology. Genomic DNA for TCR sequencing was prepared using the QIAamp DNA Blood Mini Kit (Qiagen). Only samples passing all quality control checks were included in the analyses. General study outcomes and caveats: No pretreatment tumor biopsies were available, so the baseline intratumoral presence of clonotypes could not be determined. Changes in the blood repertoire were not tracked past 4 weeks after treatment. The single-armed trial design could not address effects of radiation dose or scheduling on the TCR repertoire. Top tumor clonotypes rose in blood from baseline to 2 weeks post-radiation, then contracted by 4 weeks, suggesting transient expansion of tumor-resident clones.

CDR1 LNHDA and CDR2 SQIVND are derived from the germline V gene (reference sequence). V is reduced by 11 bases and J by 0 bases, leaving a spacing of 14 bases between them. The CDR3 numbers 14 residues from cysteine through phenylalanine. Only the CDR3 part of the read is kept: 42 bases, read in frame from the first base. The immunoSEQ kit was used, according to the manufacturer's recommendations, to generate TCR beta libraries from genomic DNA. To prepare libraries, a first multiplex PCR with proprietary primers was run, followed by a second PCR that added unique barcodes, and a bead cleanup was done after each round. A kit-provided positive control reaction and a negative control reaction were included in every sample batch. The final libraries underwent checking on an Agilent 4200 TapeStation D1000 ScreenTape, volumetric pooling, and quantification by qPCR. Sequencing was performed on an Illumina NextSeq500 using a MidOutput 150-cycle cartridge, with 156 Read1 cycles, 15 Index1 cycles, and the kit custom primers. The pooled library was loaded at 1.0 pM with about 20% PhiX control spiked in. In the paper's pipeline: Vendor-processed data were analyzed in R, and a clonotype was defined as all T cells sharing the same CDR3 nucleotide sequence. For clone abundance analyses, frequencies were normalized to the 10,000 most abundant clones per sample. Public T cell clones, averaging fewer than five per sample, were removed before analysis. Tumor-enriched and baseline blood-enriched clonotypes were defined by at least a 32-fold difference in abundance between compartments. A beta-binomial differential abundance model was used to identify clonotypes that were expanded or contracted between blood time points. Similarity between tumor and blood repertoires was quantified using the Baroni-Urbani and Buser coefficient, and groups were compared with two-tailed Wilcoxon tests in R. This is the immuneACCESS table as TCRdb keeps it, with only in-frame sequences that have V and J called. A part of the clones is gone; compared with another copy, unresolved V genes explain less than half, and the rest is unexplained. V and J calls and clone size are given by that table; D and trimming were obtained from the DNA. Counted in this sample were about 73,000 clones; less than 90% of them appeared once. The top ten clones comprise about 2.4% of the sample.

The sequencing here drew on blood, taken from a patient whose treatment included radiotherapy and nephrectomy. The receptor comes from a woman in her sixties or seventies with renal cell carcinoma. Recombination linked TRBV19 to TRBJ1-3; the D gene remains uncertain. The CDR3 amino acid sequence is: CACLDLLSGNTIYF. The bases are TGTGCCTGTTTGGACCTACTCTCTGGAAACACCATATATTTT.